This T cell receptor beta chain was identified during a study of CD8+ T cells in alopecia areata. As for the study in general: A regimen of oral tofacitinib, 5 to 10 mg twice daily, was given to treated patients. Tofacitinib therapy took 6 to 18 months; 6 months off drug came after.

Extraction of RNA preceded its reverse transcription into cDNA, which served as the sequencing template. Libraries were prepared by immunoSEQ multiplex PCR; TCRdb keeps only in-frame clonotypes and omits some of them. The table shows about 190,000 clones, with about three fifths occurring only once. Treatment reported: oral pan-JAK inhibitor, 5-10 mg twice daily. This clone was picked up a small number of times. This CDR3 spans 14 amino acids. Trimming removed 7 bases from V and 5 bases from J, with 19 bases in between. Germline CDR1 is SGHRS and CDR2 is YFSETQ. The chain carries TRBV5-1 and TRBJ2-7, with D maybe TRBD2 (5 bases). The TCR originated in a human donor with alopecia areata. The material was CD4+ T cells sorted from blood, obtained at week 24, from a patient treated with tofacitinib. Written as DNA, the CDR3 is TGCGCCAGCTCACCGGGAAATAAGAACCACGAGCAGTACTTC. This translates into CASSPGNKNHEQYF.